The clone carrying this TCR beta chain has more than one count but fewer than ten. These data belong to a study of identical twins. From the 5' RACE reads, TCRdb called clonotypes with MiXCR, one entry per CDR3 protein. Of approximately 210,000 distinct CDR3 sequences listed, around 15% are singletons. The CDR3 consists of 13 residues. Trimming took off 4 bases at V and 5 bases at J, with 12 bases between the two ends. The germline gives CDR1 SEHNR, CDR2 FQNEAQ (reference sequence). These same records also appear under a second study, on T cells expressing NK-cell markers. According to that study: Sequencing of TCR beta repertoires drew on sorted CD3+CD56+NKG2C+, CD3+CD56+NKG2C- and CD3+CD56-NKG2C+ T cells.

The chain couples TRBV7-9 to TRBJ2-7, with D possibly being TRBD1 or TRBD2 (5 bases each). Sequencing was carried out using CD8+ T cells sorted from blood. The receptor comes from a woman between 18 and 29 years old in good health. This chain's CDR3 is CASSSGTEDEQYF. CDR3 coding DNA: TGTGCCAGCAGCTCCGGGACCGAGGACGAGCAGTACTTC.